Included here is one T cell receptor (beta chain) sequence, with context. TCRdb keeps only in-frame clones here, not all; method: immunoSEQ multiplex PCR. The profile shows roughly 2.1 million clones, 85% to 95% of them singletons. Naive CD8 cells comprised CD45RO-negative, CCR7-positively selected cells, excluding terminally differentiated effector memory CD45RA+ cells. After removal of 3 bases from V and 5 bases from J, the junction contained 9 bases not matched to a gene. This CDR3 has 17 amino acids. CDR1 and CDR2 (germline): MNHEY, SMNVEV (reference sequence). This record belongs to a study of shared clonotypes between healthy human individuals.

The sequence derives from a man between 18 and 35 years old in good health. Some clones in this sample may be carry-over from other donors' samples. This chain joins TRBV27 and TRBJ2-5; 13 bases agree with TRBD2. Material: naive CD8+ T cells from PBMCs. The DNA of the CDR3 is TGTGCCAGCAGTTTGTTACTAGCGGGAGGGCCATCCGAGACCCAGTACTTC. Amino acid sequence: CASSLLLAGGPSETQYF.